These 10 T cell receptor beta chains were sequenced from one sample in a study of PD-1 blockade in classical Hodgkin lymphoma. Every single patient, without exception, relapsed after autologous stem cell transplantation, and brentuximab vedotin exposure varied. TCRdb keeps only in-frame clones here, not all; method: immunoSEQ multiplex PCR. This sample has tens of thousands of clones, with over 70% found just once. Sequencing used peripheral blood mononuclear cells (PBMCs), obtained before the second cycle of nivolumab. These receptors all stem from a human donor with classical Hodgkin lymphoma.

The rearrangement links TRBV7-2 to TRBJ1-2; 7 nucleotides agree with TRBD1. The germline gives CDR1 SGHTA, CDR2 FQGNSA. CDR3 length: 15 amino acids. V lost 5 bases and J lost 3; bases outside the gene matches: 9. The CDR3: CASSKRAGTDYGYTF. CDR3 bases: TGTGCCAGCAGCAAGCGTGCCGGGACAGACTATGGCTACACCTTC.

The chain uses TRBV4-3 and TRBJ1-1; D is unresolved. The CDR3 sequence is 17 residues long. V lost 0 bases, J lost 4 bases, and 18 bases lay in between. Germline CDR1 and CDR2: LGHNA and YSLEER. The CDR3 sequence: CASSQDNIEVLGTEAFF. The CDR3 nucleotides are TGCGCCAGCAGCCAAGATAACATCGAGGTTCTCGGCACTGAAGCTTTCTTT.

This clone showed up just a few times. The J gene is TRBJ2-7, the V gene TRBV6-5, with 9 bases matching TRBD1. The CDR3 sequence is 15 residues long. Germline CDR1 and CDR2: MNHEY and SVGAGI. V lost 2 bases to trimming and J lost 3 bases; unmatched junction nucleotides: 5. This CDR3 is CASSYLPGQGYEQYF. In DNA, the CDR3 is TGTGCCAGCAGTTACCTACCGGGACAGGGCTACGAGCAGTACTTC.

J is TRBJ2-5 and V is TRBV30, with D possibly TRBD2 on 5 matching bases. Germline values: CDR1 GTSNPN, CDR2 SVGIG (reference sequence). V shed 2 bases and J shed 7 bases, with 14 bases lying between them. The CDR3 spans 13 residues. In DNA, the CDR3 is TGTGCCTGGAGTCCCCCGGCAGGAGGGACCCAGTACTTC. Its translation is CAWSPPAGGTQYF.

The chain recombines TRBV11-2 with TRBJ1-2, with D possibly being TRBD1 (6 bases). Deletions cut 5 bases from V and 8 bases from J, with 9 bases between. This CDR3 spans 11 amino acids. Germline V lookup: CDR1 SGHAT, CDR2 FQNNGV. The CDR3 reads CASSPGVGYTF. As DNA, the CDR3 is TGTGCCAGCAGCCCAGGGGTCGGCTACACCTTC.

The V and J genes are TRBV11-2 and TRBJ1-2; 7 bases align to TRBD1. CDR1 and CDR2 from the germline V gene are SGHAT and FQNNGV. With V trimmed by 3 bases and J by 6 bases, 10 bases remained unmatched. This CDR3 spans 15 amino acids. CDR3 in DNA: TGTGCCAGCAGCTTCGACCCGGGACAGAAGAATGGCTACACCTTC. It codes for CASSFDPGQKNGYTF.

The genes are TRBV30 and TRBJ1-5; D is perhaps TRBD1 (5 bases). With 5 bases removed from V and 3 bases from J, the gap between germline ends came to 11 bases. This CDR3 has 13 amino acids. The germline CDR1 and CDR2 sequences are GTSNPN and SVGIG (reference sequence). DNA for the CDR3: TGTGCCTGGGCAGGACAACTCAATCAGCCCCAGCATTTT. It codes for CAWAGQLNQPQHF.

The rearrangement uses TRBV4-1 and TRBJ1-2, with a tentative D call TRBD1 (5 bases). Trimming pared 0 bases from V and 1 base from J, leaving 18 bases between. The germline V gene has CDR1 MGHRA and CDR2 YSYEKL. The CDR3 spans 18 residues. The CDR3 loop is CASSQDVEDIEFNYGYTF. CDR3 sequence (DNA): TGCGCCAGCAGCCAAGATGTTGAGGACATAGAATTTAACTATGGCTACACCTTC.

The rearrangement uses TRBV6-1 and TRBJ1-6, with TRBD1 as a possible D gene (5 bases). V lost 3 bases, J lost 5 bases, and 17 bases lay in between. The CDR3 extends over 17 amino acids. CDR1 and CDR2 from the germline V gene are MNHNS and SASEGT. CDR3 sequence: CASSDMLGTSNNSPLHF. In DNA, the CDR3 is TGTGCCAGCAGTGATATGCTGGGGACGAGTAATAATTCACCCCTCCACTTT.

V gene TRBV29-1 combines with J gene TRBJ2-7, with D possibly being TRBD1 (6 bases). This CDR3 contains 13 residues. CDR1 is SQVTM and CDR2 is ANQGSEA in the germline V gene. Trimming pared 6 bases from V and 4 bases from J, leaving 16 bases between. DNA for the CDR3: TGCAGCGTCAACAGGGTTGGGGGTTACGAGCAGTACTTC. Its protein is CSVNRVGGYEQYF.